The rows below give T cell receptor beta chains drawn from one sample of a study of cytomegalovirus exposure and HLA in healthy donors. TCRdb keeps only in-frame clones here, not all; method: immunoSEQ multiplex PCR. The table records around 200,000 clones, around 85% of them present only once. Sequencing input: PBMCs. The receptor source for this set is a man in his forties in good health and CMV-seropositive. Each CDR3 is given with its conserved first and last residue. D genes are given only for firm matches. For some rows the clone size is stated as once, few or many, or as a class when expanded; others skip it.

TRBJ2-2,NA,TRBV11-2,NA,TGTGCCAGCAGCTGGAGGGCCGACAGAAGGGGCAGGACCGGGGAGCTGTTTTTT,CASSWRADRRGRTGELFF
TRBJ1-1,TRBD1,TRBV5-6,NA,TGTGCCAGCAGCTTTGGGACAGGGTCATTTGAAGCTTTCTTT,CASSFGTGSFEAFF
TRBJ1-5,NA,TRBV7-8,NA,TGTGCCAGCAGCTTCGGACACGGAAATCAGCCCCAGCATTTT,CASSFGHGNQPQHF
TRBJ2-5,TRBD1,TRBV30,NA,TGTGCCTGGAGTCAACAGGGGGAGACCCAGTACTTC,CAWSQQGETQYF
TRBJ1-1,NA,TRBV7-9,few,TGTGCCAGCAGCTTAGTAGGGGTCACTGAAGCTTTCTTT,CASSLVGVTEAFF
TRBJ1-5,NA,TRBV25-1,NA,TGTGCCAGCAGTGGTCTAGGTAGCAATCAGCCTCAGCATTTT,CASSGLGSNQPQHF
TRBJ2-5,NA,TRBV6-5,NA,TGTGCCAGCAGTTACTCGATGTCAGGCTACCAAGAGACCCAGTACTTC,CASSYSMSGYQETQYF
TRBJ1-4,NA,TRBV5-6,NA,TGTGCCAGCAGCTTGTCGGGCAGGAGGACTAATGAAAAACTGTTTTTT,CASSLSGRRTNEKLFF
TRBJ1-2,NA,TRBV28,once,TGTGCCAGCAGTTTAGTACAGGAAAACTACACCTTC,CASSLVQENYTF
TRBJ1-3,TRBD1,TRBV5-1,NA,TGCGCCAGCAGCCCGGGACAGGCCTCCTCTGGAAACACCATATATTTT,CASSPGQASSGNTIYF
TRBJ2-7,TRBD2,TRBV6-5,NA,TGTGCCAGCAGCCCTAGCGGGATGGCCTACGAGCAGTACTTC,CASSPSGMAYEQYF
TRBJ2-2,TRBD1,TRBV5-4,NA,TGTGCCAGCAGGACCGCCGGGACAGAGAACACCGGGGAGCTGTTTTTT,CASRTAGTENTGELFF
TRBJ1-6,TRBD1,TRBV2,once,TGTGCCAGCAGTGAAGTGCGGACAGGGGCAATAGGGAGCTCCTATAATTCACCCCTCCACTTT,CASSEVRTGAIGSSYNSPLHF
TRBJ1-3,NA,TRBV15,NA,TGTGCCACCAGCAGAGATCTACCCTCTGGAAACACCATATATTTT,CATSRDLPSGNTIYF
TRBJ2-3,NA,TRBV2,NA,TGTGCCAGCAGTGAAAGGGGGTTAGGCAGGGACACAGATACGCAGTATTTT,CASSERGLGRDTDTQYF
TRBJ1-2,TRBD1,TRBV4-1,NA,TGCGCCAGCAGCCAAATGGACAGGGTGGGTGGCTACACCTTC,CASSQMDRVGGYTF
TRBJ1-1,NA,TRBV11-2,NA,TGTGCCAGCAGCTTAGATGCAGGGGCTGAAGCTTTCTTT,CASSLDAGAEAFF
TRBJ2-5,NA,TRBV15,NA,TGTGCCACCAGCAGAGACCTGATAGGGGTCCAAGAGACCCAGTACTTC,CATSRDLIGVQETQYF
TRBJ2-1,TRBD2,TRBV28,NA,TGTGCCAGCAGTTTCTGGCGGGGGGCGGGGAATGAGCAGTTCTTC,CASSFWRGAGNEQFF
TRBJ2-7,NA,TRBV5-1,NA,TGCGCCAGCAGCAGACTGCCCTCACCGAGCTCCTACGAGCAGTACTTC,CASSRLPSPSSYEQYF
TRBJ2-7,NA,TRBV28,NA,TGTGCCAGCAGACGGAACACGCGGGAGCAGTACTTC,CASRRNTREQYF
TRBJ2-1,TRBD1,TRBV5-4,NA,TGTGCCAGCAGCTCTACATCCGGGACAGGGGGCGCGAACAATGAGCAGTTCTTC,CASSSTSGTGGANNEQFF
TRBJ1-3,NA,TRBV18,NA,TGTGCCAGCTCGCTTTTAGAATTCTCTGGAAACACCATATATTTT,CASSLLEFSGNTIYF
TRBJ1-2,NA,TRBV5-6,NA,TGTGCCAGCAGCCCGGCGGGGGAGGCGGACTATGGCTACACCTTC,CASSPAGEADYGYTF
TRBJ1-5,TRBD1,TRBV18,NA,TGTGCCAGCTCACAGACAGGGAAAAACAATCAGCCCCAGCATTTT,CASSQTGKNNQPQHF
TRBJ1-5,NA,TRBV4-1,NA,TGCGCCAGCAGCCAAGATGGGCAAGGGGCCACCAGGCCCCAGCATTTT,CASSQDGQGATRPQHF
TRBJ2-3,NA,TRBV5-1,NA,TGCGCCAGCAGCTTGGTGCGGGGAGATACGCAGTATTTT,CASSLVRGDTQYF
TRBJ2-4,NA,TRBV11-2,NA,TGTGCCAGCAGCTCCTTCAGGGTCGAAGCCAAAAACATTCAGTACTTC,CASSSFRVEAKNIQYF
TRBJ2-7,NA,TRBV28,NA,TGTGCCAGCAGTCCCGAGCCCTTCGGGCAGTACTTC,CASSPEPFGQYF
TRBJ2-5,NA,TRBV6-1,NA,TGTGCCAGCAGTGTGTCGTCGCAGGCCCAGTACTTC,CASSVSSQAQYF
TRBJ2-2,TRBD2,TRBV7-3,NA,TGTGCCAGCAGCTCCACCCTCGCGGGGGGGACCGGGGAGCTGTTTTTT,CASSSTLAGGTGELFF
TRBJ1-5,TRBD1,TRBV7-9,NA,TGTGCCAGCAGCCGAGCGGTACAGGGGGTAGGTATTCGCAATCAGCCCCAGCATTTT,CASSRAVQGVGIRNQPQHF
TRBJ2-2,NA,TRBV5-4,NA,TGTGCCAGCAGCTCTGGGGCCCTTAACACCGGGGAGCTGTTTTTT,CASSSGALNTGELFF
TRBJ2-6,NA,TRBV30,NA,TGTGCTTGGGGACACGTGAGCTCTGGGGCCAACGTCCTGACTTTC,CAWGHVSSGANVLTF
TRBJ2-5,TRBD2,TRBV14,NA,TGTGCCAGCAGCCAAGACCGACTAGCGGGGGGTCAGGAGACCCAGTACTTC,CASSQDRLAGGQETQYF
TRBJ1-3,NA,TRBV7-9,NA,TGTGCCAGCAGCTTAGACGGGAGCTCTGGAAACACCATATATTTT,CASSLDGSSGNTIYF
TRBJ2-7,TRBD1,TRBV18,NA,TGTGCCAGCTCACGGGACAGGGTAGATCAGTACTTC,CASSRDRVDQYF
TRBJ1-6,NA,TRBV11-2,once,TGTGCCAGCAGCGCGGGACCGTATAATTCACCCCTCCACTTT,CASSAGPYNSPLHF
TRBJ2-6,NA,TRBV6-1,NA,TGTGCCAGCAGTGCCTTGGGGCGAGGGGCCAACGTCCTGACTTTC,CASSALGRGANVLTF
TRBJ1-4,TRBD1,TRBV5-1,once,TGCGCCAGCCGGGACAGTGTTAATGAAAAACTGTTTTTT,CASRDSVNEKLFF
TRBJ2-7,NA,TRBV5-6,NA,TGTGCCAGCAGCCCAGGGTCCGTCTACGAGCAGTACTTC,CASSPGSVYEQYF
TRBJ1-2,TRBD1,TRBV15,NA,TGTGCCACCAGCTATGGACAGGGGAACGGCTACACCTTC,CATSYGQGNGYTF
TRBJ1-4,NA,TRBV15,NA,TGTGCCACCAGCAGGGGGGAGGCGGATAATGAAAAACTGTTTTTT,CATSRGEADNEKLFF
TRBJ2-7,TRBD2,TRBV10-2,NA,TGCGCCAGCAGTGAGTCAGCGGGGAGGTCAGGCTACGAGCAGTACTTC,CASSESAGRSGYEQYF